The 4 T cell receptor beta chains given below trace back to one sample, sequenced in a study of blood T cell repertoires in COVID-19. Data came from immunoSEQ multiplex PCR; TCRdb stores just in-frame clones and leaves some out. The sample includes around 200,000 clones, 87% of them seen just once. What was sequenced was peripheral blood. Source of these receptors: a woman between 18 and 30 years old who had recovered from COVID-19.

The chain has TRBV3-1 (or the pseudogene TRBV3-2) and TRBJ2-1, with 9 bases identical to TRBD2. CDR3 length: 15 amino acids. CDR1 is LGHDT, CDR2 YNNKEL, per germline (reference sequence). V trimming: 5 bases; J trimming: 9 bases; junction bases outside the gene matches: 11. The CDR3 coding sequence is TGTGCCAGCAGCTCCCGCCCAGCGGGAGGTGCTGAGCAGTTCTTC. This codes for CASSSRPAGGAEQFF.

The chain uses TRBV7-9 and TRBJ2-1, with TRBD2 matching over 8 bases. From germline, CDR1 is SEHNR and CDR2 FQNEAQ (reference sequence). The CDR3 has 11 amino acids. The CDR3 DNA reads as TGTGCGGGTAGCGGGAAAGATCGGCAGTTCTTC. Amino acids: CAGSGKDRQFF.

The chain joins TRBV27 to TRBJ1-1; weak D call: TRBD1 (5 bases). CDR1 and CDR2 (germline): MNHEY, SMNVEV (reference sequence). The CDR3 is 14 amino acids. The V end was cut by 5 bases, the J end by 3 bases, with 13 bases between. CDR3 in amino acids: CASSRQLGDTEAFF. DNA of the CDR3: TGTGCCAGCAGTCGACAGTTGGGCGACACTGAAGCTTTCTTT.

This chain joins TRBV25-1 and TRBJ2-2; 12 bases fit TRBD2. The V and J ends lost 4 bases and 6 bases, in that order; junction bases with no gene match: 0. The germline gives CDR1 MGHDK, CDR2 SYGVNS. The CDR3 totals 14 residues. The CDR3 region has the DNA TGTGCCAGCAGTGGACTAGCGGGAGCCGGGGAGCTGTTTTTT. Translating it yields CASSGLAGAGELFF.